Each of the 8 T cell receptor beta chains below was sequenced from the same sample in a study of OX40 agonist ivuxolimab in advanced cancers. Here immunoSEQ multiplex PCR was the method, and the copy in TCRdb shows in-frame clones only, minus some. The table shows some 43,000 clones, with about 87% occurring only once. The input for sequencing was CD4+ or CD8+ T cells sorted from blood, taken in a trial of the OX40 agonist ivuxolimab. These receptor sequences come from an adult with an advanced solid tumor such as melanoma, head and neck, liver or kidney cancer.

The chain carries TRBV27 and TRBJ2-5; 10 bases map to TRBD2. Losses at the gene ends were 4 bases for V and 4 bases for J; bases not matched to a gene: 0. The CDR3 is made up of 13 amino acids. The germline CDR1 and CDR2 sequences are MNHEY and SMNVEV (reference sequence). The CDR3 is CASSWTSGETQYF. Written as DNA, the CDR3 is TGTGCCAGCAGTTGGACTAGCGGAGAGACCCAGTACTTC.

The chain joins TRBV27 to TRBJ2-1; 9 bases fit TRBD1. The junction had 2 bases not matched to a gene; V was cut back by 4 bases and J by 7 bases. CDR1 and CDR2 from the germline V gene are MNHEY and SMNVEV (reference sequence). The CDR3 runs 13 residues. This CDR3 reads CASSWDRVNEQFF. CDR3 sequence (DNA): TGTGCCAGCAGTTGGGACAGGGTGAATGAGCAGTTCTTC.

The chain has TRBV4-1 and TRBJ1-3, with D hard to call. Trimming removed 1 base at V and 1 base at J, with 11 bases between. The CDR3 contains 16 residues. Germline CDR1 and CDR2: MGHRA and YSYEKL. The CDR3 loop reads CASSQGDGLSGNTIYF. As DNA, the CDR3 is TGCGCCAGCAGCCAAGGAGACGGATTATCTGGAAACACCATATATTTT.

This chain uses TRBV30 with TRBJ1-5, with 9 bases lining up with TRBD1. CDR1 GTSNPN and CDR2 SVGIG come from the germline V gene (reference sequence). The CDR3 consists of 20 residues. The J segment lost 4 bases and the V segment lost 0 bases, leaving 19 bases of the junction unmatched. Here the CDR3 reads CAWSVPRTGDIHGWNQPQHF. The CDR3 DNA sequence: TGTGCCTGGAGTGTCCCCCGGACAGGGGACATTCATGGATGGAATCAGCCCCAGCATTTT. Supplemented by reference TRBV30 and TRBJ1-5, the full variable domain reads SQTIHQWPATLVQPVGSPLSLECTVEGTSNPNLYWYRQAAGRGLQLLFYSVGIGQISSEVPQNLSASRPQDRQFILSSKKLLLSDSGFYLCAWSVPRTGDIHGWNQPQHFGDGTRLSIL.

This chain joins TRBV7-2 and TRBJ2-7, with 7 positions matching TRBD1. This CDR3 region has 14 residues. Looked up from germline, CDR1 is SGHTA and CDR2 is FQGNSA. After removal of 4 bases from V and 7 bases from J, the junction contained 10 bases not matched to a gene. CDR3 protein: CASSWPGTAEEQYF. The CDR3 DNA reads as TGTGCCAGCAGCTGGCCCGGGACAGCGGAGGAGCAGTACTTC. The whole variable domain, filled in from reference TRBV7-2 and TRBJ2-7, reads GAGVSQSPSNKVTEKGKDVELRCDPISGHTALYWYRQSLGQGLEFLIYFQGNSAPDKSGLPSDRFSAERTGGSVSTLTIQRTQQEDSAVYLCASSWPGTAEEQYFGPGTRLTVT.

The chain combines TRBV5-6 with TRBJ2-3, with D perhaps TRBD1 or TRBD2 (6 bases each). Germline V CDR1 and CDR2: SGHDT, YYEEEE. The CDR3 contains 16 residues. The germline V and J ends were trimmed by 0 bases and 1 base, with 12 bases remaining between them. CDR3 amino acids: CASSLVGGAGTDTQYF. DNA of the CDR3: TGTGCCAGCAGCTTGGTGGGGGGCGCGGGCACAGATACGCAGTATTTT.

This chain joins TRBV5-8 and TRBJ2-7; no definite D call. Germline-derived CDR1 and CDR2 are SGHTS and YDEGEE. Deletions cut 4 bases from V and 2 bases from J, with 13 bases between. This CDR3 has 14 residues. CDR3 coding DNA: TGTGCCAGCAGCACCGTCGGGTCAGCCTACGAGCAGTACTTC. Translating it yields CASSTVGSAYEQYF.

The chain combines TRBV5-5 with TRBJ2-7; the match to TRBD2 covers 13 bases. The trim removed 1 base at V and 2 bases at J, leaving 3 bases unmatched. There are 16 residues in the CDR3. Germline CDR1 and CDR2: SGHKS and YYEKEE (reference sequence). CDR3 in amino acids: CASSLTSGRDPYEQYF. For the CDR3, the DNA is TGTGCCAGCAGCTTGACTAGCGGGAGGGATCCCTACGAGCAGTACTTC.